This TCR beta chain was captured in a study of OX40 agonist ivuxolimab in advanced cancers. This clone was seen a handful of times. The antigen remains undetermined. The CDR3 contains 14 residues. Trimming took 6 bases from V and 2 from J; bases not matched to a gene: 2. Germline V CDR1 and CDR2: MDHEN, SYDVKM. Study-wide points: Among T cells, CD8+ cells averaged more expanded clones than CD4+ cells. Certain nonresponders likewise exhibited a low normalized T-cell clonal expansion.

TCRdb's copy holds only in-frame clones and misses some; the assay was immunoSEQ multiplex PCR. Among tens of thousands of clones listed, about 85% were seen once. The V call is TRBV28, the J call TRBJ1-5; 9 bases are a match to TRBD1. Sample: CD4+ or CD8+ T cells sorted from blood, taken in a trial of the OX40 agonist ivuxolimab. The clonotype originates from an adult with an advanced solid tumor such as melanoma, head and neck, liver or kidney cancer. CDR3 nucleotides: TGTGCCAGCAGCCGGGACAGGGGCAATCAGCCCCAGCATTTT. Translating it yields CASSRDRGNQPQHF.